The following is a T cell receptor beta chain sequence with its context. Deletions cut 1 base from V and 1 base from J, with 11 bases between. The CDR3 is made up of 16 amino acids. Germline V gene data show CDR1 as LGHDT and CDR2 as YNNKEL (reference sequence). This entry is derived from a study of blood T cell repertoires in COVID-19. Across the whole study: T cells, B-cell-depleted T cells, or PBMCs supplied cDNA or gDNA.

Method: immunoSEQ multiplex PCR; TCRdb's copy keeps in-frame clones and lacks some. The sample contains under 150,000 clones, roughly 79% of which appear only once. The chain links TRBV3-1 (or the pseudogene TRBV3-2) to TRBJ1-5, with D possibly matching TRBD1 (6 bases). The material sequenced was peripheral blood. This clonotype originated in a man over 45 with active or convalescent COVID-19. The CDR3 protein is CASSQAGQTSNQPQHF. CDR3 nucleotide sequence: TGTGCCAGCAGCCAAGCCGGACAGACAAGCAATCAGCCCCAGCATTTT.